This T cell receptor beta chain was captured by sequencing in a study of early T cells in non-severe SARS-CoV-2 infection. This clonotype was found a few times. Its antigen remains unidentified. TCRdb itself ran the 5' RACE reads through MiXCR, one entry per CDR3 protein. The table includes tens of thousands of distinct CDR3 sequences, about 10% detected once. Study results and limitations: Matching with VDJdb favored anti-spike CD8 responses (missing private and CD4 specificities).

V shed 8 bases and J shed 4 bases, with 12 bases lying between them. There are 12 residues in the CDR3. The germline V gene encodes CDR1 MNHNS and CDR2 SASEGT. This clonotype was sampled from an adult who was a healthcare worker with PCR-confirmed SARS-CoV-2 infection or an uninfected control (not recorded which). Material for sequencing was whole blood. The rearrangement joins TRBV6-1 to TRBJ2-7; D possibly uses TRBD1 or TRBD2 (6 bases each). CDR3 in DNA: TGTGCCAGCTGGAGGGGGACGTACGAGCAGTACTTC. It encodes CASWRGTYEQYF.